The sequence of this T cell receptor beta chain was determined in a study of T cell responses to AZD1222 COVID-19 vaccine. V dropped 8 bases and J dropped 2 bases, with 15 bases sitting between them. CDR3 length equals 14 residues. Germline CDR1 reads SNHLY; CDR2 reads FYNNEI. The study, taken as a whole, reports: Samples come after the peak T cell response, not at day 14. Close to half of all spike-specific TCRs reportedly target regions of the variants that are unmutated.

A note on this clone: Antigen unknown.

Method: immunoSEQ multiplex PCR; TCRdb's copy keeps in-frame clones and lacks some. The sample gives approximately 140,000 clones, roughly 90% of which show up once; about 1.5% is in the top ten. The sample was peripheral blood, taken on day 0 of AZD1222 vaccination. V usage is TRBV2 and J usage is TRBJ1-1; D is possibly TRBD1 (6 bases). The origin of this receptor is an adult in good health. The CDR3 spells CASVMTGINTEAFF. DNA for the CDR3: TGTGCCAGCGTAATGACAGGAATCAACACTGAAGCTTTCTTT.